Below are 24 T cell receptor beta chains sequenced from a single sample in a study of shared clonotypes between healthy human individuals. Assay used: immunoSEQ multiplex PCR; TCRdb lists only in-frame clones, some missing. The table has about 710,000 clones, around 70% seen once. The sequenced sample was memory CD4+ T cells sorted from blood. The subset here: CD45RA-negative fraction. The receptor source for this set is a woman under 40 in good health.

This clone was observed a single time. The chain uses TRBV7-2 and TRBJ2-2; D perhaps matches TRBD2 (5 bases). The germline V and J ends were trimmed by 3 bases and 7 bases, with 12 bases remaining between them. This CDR3 spans 14 amino acids. Germline V CDR1 and CDR2: SGHTA, FQGNSA. The CDR3 sequence is CASSFALAIGELFF. As DNA, the CDR3 is TGTGCCAGCAGCTTTGCGCTAGCAATCGGGGAGCTGTTTTTT.

CDR3 nucleotides: TGTGCCAGCAGCTTAGGTTTGGGGACTAGCGGGAGAGTTGACACCGGGGAGCTGTTTTTT. Amino acid sequence: CASSLGLGTSGRVDTGELFF. The chain combines TRBV7-7 with TRBJ2-2, with 14 bases lining up with TRBD2. CDR1 and CDR2 (germline): SSHAT, FNYEAQ (reference sequence). V was clipped by 1 base and J by 3 bases; unmatched bases: 10. The CDR3 consists of 20 residues. The complete variable domain, with remaining parts taken from reference TRBV7-7 and TRBJ2-2, reads GAGVSQSPRYKVTKRGQDVTLRCDPISSHATLYWYQQALGQGPEFLTYFNYEAQPDKSGLPSDRFSAERPEGSISTLTIQRTEQRDSAMYRCASSLGLGTSGRVDTGELFFGEGSRLTVL.

This chain uses TRBV27 with TRBJ1-5; 7 bases are a match to TRBD1. There are 15 residues in the CDR3. The germline V gene has CDR1 MNHEY and CDR2 SMNVEV (reference sequence). V lost 1 base, J lost 3 bases, and 3 bases stayed unmatched. In DNA, the CDR3 is TGTGCCAGCAGTTTATACAGGGGTGTCAATCAGCCCCAGCATTTT. Translated: CASSLYRGVNQPQHF.

The chain employs TRBV28 and TRBJ2-2, with 10 bases that match TRBD1. The V gene end was trimmed by 8 bases and the J gene end by 5 bases; junction bases not matched to a gene: 5. CDR1 is MDHEN and CDR2 is SYDVKM in the germline V gene. This CDR3 has 14 residues. CDR3: CASGPGQGTGELFF. The CDR3 bases are TGTGCCAGCGGGCCGGGACAGGGGACCGGGGAGCTGTTTTTT.

With respect to this clone: Other DNA sequences within the sample encode an identical CDR3. The chain links TRBV29-1 to TRBJ2-2, with D unresolved. Trimming shortened V by 6 bases and J by 2 bases, and 4 bases separated the two germline ends. Germline loops: CDR1 SQVTM, CDR2 ANQGSEA. The CDR3 runs to 11 residues. CDR3 bases: TGCAGCGTCTACAACACCGGGGAGCTGTTTTTT. It codes for CSVYNTGELFF.

The chain joins TRBV5-1 to TRBJ1-4, with 7 bases identical to TRBD1. With 3 bases clipped from V and 5 bases from J, the junction kept 4 bases outside the gene matches. Germline CDR1 and CDR2: SGHRS and YFSETQ. The CDR3 contains 14 residues. The CDR3 DNA is TGCGCCAGCAGCTGGGGACAGACCAATGAAAAACTGTTTTTT. Translating gives CASSWGQTNEKLFF.

For this clone: The sample has other DNA sequences that encode this CDR3 too. The chain employs TRBV10-2 and TRBJ2-7, with D uncertain. The CDR3 contains 11 residues. The V end was cut by 2 bases, the J end by 5 bases, with 4 bases between. Germline loops: CDR1 WSHSY, CDR2 SAAADI. Here the CDR3 DNA reads TGCGCCAGCAGTGAGCTGCACGAGCAGTACTTC. The encoded protein is CASSELHEQYF.

The chain combines TRBV5-8 with TRBJ1-4; D might be TRBD1 (6 bases). The germline V gene encodes CDR1 SGHTS and CDR2 YDEGEE. CDR3 size: 15 residues. V was shortened by 1 base and J by 7 bases, with 14 bases between the two germline ends. The CDR3 DNA sequence: TGTGCCAGCAGCTTGAATACAGGGTCGAGTGAAAAACTGTTTTTT. This sequence encodes CASSLNTGSSEKLFF.

The chain is built from TRBV6-5 and TRBJ2-5; TRBD2 aligns across 8 bases. Germline V lookup: CDR1 MNHEY, CDR2 SVGAGI. After removal of 5 bases from V and 1 base from J, the junction contained 6 bases not matched to a gene. The CDR3 is made up of 15 amino acids. CDR3 nucleotides: TGTGCCAGCAGTCGACTAGCGAGCAGCCAAGAGACCCAGTACTTC. The encoded protein is CASSRLASSQETQYF.

V gene TRBV5-1 combines with J gene TRBJ2-5; 7 positions agree with TRBD1. Germline V gene sequence: CDR1 SGHRS, CDR2 YFSETQ. The CDR3 has 15 amino acids. The trim removed 0 bases at V and 0 bases at J, leaving 2 bases unmatched. The CDR3 DNA reads TGCGCCAGCAGCTTGGAGACAGGGTACCAAGAGACCCAGTACTTC. Encoded protein: CASSLETGYQETQYF. The full variable domain, completed using reference TRBV5-1 and TRBJ2-5, is KAGVTQTPRYLIKTRGQQVTLSCSPISGHRSVSWYQQTPGQGLQFLFEYFSETQRNKGNFPGRFSGRQFSNSRSEMNVSTLELGDSALYLCASSLETGYQETQYFGPGTRLLVL.

The chain is built from TRBV11-2 and TRBJ2-7; D gene unclear. The germline V gene encodes CDR1 SGHAT and CDR2 FQNNGV. The CDR3 has 15 amino acids. The V and J ends lost 1 base and 0 bases respectively, with 10 bases between them. The CDR3 region is CASSLGPGSSYEQYF. The CDR3 nucleotides read TGTGCCAGCAGCTTAGGCCCAGGCAGCTCCTACGAGCAGTACTTC.

The chain joins TRBV19 to TRBJ2-3, with D possibly being TRBD1 (6 bases). Deletions cut 10 bases from V and 1 base from J, with 15 bases between. The CDR3 is made up of 14 amino acids. Per the germline V gene, CDR1 is LNHDA and CDR2 is SQIVND (reference sequence). CDR3: CANSDRPRTDTQYF. The DNA of the CDR3 is TGTGCCAATTCAGACAGGCCACGCACAGATACGCAGTATTTT.

With respect to this clone: Being one base from a much bigger clone, this may be a read error. Other nucleotide sequences from this sample produce the same CDR3. V is TRBV25-1 and J is TRBJ2-6; D is unresolved. V was shortened by 2 bases and J by 0 bases, with 2 bases between the two germline ends. The germline V gene encodes CDR1 MGHDK and CDR2 SYGVNS. The CDR3 consists of 14 residues. The CDR3 sequence: CASSESSGANVLTF. The CDR3 DNA reads TGTGCCAGCAGTGAAAGCTCTGGGGCCAACGTCCTGACTTTC. Full variable domain (remainder filled in from reference TRBV25-1 and TRBJ2-6): EADIYQTPRYLVIGTGKKITLECSQTMGHDKMYWYQQDPGMELHLIHYSYGVNSTEKGDLSSESTVSRIRTEHFPLTLESARPSHTSQYLCASSESSGANVLTFGAGSRLTVL.

The rearrangement uses TRBV5-6 and TRBJ2-2; D not certain. Germline-derived CDR1 and CDR2 are SGHDT and YYEEEE. V was trimmed by 4 bases and J by 5 bases, leaving 15 bases between them. This CDR3 is 15 amino acids long. The CDR3 is CASSPMLGWTGELFF. The CDR3 DNA reads TGTGCCAGCAGCCCAATGTTGGGGTGGACCGGGGAGCTGTTTTTT. Full variable domain (missing parts from reference TRBV5-6 and TRBJ2-2): DAGVTQSPTHLIKTRGQQVTLRCSPKSGHDTVSWYQQALGQGPQFIFQYYEEEERQRGNFPDRFSGHQFPNYSSELNVNALLLGDSALYLCASSPMLGWTGELFFGEGSRLTVL.

This chain's CDR3 is CASSTASGRGDTQYF. The CDR3 DNA follows: TGTGCCAGCAGCACCGCTAGCGGGAGGGGTGATACGCAGTATTTT. The chain is built from TRBV6-6 and TRBJ2-3; 12 bases map to TRBD2. Germline CDR1 and CDR2: MNHNY and SVGAGI (reference sequence). After removal of 6 bases from V and 6 bases from J, the junction contained 7 bases not matched to a gene. CDR3 length: 15 residues.

This clone was seen a single time. Other nucleotide sequences in the sample specify the same CDR3. The V call is TRBV29-1, the J call TRBJ1-1; D is possibly TRBD1 (5 bases). There are 14 residues in the CDR3. The germline V and J ends were trimmed by 7 bases and 3 bases, with 18 bases remaining between them. Per the germline V gene, CDR1 is SQVTM and CDR2 is ANQGSEA. In DNA form, the CDR3 reads TGCAGCGCCCAAGCCTCGGGGGGGTACACTGAAGCTTTCTTT. Amino acids: CSAQASGGYTEAFF.

Details on this clone: The sample has other DNA sequences that encode this CDR3 too. The chain is built from TRBV6-5 and TRBJ2-3; D remains unclear. This CDR3 has 13 residues. Trimming shortened V by 2 bases and J by 1 base, and 4 bases separated the two germline ends. Per germline, CDR1 MNHEY and CDR2 SVGAGI. The CDR3 DNA reads TGTGCCAGCAGTTACCAAGGCACAGATACGCAGTATTTT. This sequence encodes CASSYQGTDTQYF.

Concerning this clone: At the DNA level, this CDR3 is encoded by other sequences in the same sample as well. In DNA, the CDR3 is TGTGCCAGCAGTTACTCCAGACAGGGAGGTTACGAGCAGTACTTC. This translates into CASSYSRQGGYEQYF. The V and J genes are TRBV6-5 and TRBJ2-7, with a possible D match to TRBD1 (7 bases). The CDR3 extends over 15 amino acids. Looked up from germline, CDR1 is MNHEY and CDR2 is SVGAGI. Trimming took off 0 bases at V and 4 bases at J, with 13 bases between the two ends.

The J gene is TRBJ2-7, the V gene TRBV6-5, with no clear D. Trimming pared 4 bases from V and 5 bases from J, leaving 18 bases between. Looked up from germline, CDR1 is MNHEY and CDR2 is SVGAGI. CDR3 size: 15 residues. The DNA for the CDR3 is TGTGCCAGCAGTTTCTCCCTAACCGCCTCAGACGAGCAGTACTTC. Residues: CASSFSLTASDEQYF.

This chain joins TRBV30 and TRBJ2-5; D is possibly TRBD1 (6 bases). Looked up from germline, CDR1 is GTSNPN and CDR2 is SVGIG (reference sequence). This CDR3 is built from 13 residues. The V gene lost 4 bases and the J gene lost 7 bases, with 16 bases spanning the gap. The CDR3 nucleotides are TGTGCCTGGACCGGGACATCGACGCGGACCCAGTACTTC. Encoded protein: CAWTGTSTRTQYF.

This rearrangement joins TRBV4-1 to TRBJ2-1, with 9 bases matching TRBD1. The junction had 5 bases not matched to a gene; V was cut back by 1 base and J by 4 bases. The CDR3 contains 16 residues. The germline V gene encodes CDR1 MGHRA and CDR2 YSYEKL. This chain's CDR3 is CASSQVETGGYNEQFF. The CDR3 DNA is TGCGCCAGCAGCCAAGTAGAGACAGGGGGGTACAATGAGCAGTTCTTC.

In this sample, this clone turned up a few times. This chain joins TRBV7-3 and TRBJ1-2; D gene unclear. Between the trimmed V and J ends, which lost 2 bases and 1 base, there was a span of 11 bases. Per germline, CDR1 SGHTA and CDR2 FQGTGA. The length of the CDR3 is 15 residues. CDR3 bases: TGTGCCAGCAGCTTAGAGTCGGGCAATAACTATGGCTACACCTTC. Its translation is CASSLESGNNYGYTF.

The V call is TRBV28, the J call TRBJ2-1; 16 bases match TRBD2. The CDR3 is 17 amino acids. V lost 5 bases and J lost 10; bases outside the gene matches: 11. From germline, CDR1 is MDHEN and CDR2 SYDVKM. In nucleotides, the CDR3 is TGTGCCAGCAGTCAAATCACGGGACTAGCGGGAGGGGGCGAGCAGTTCTTC. This sequence encodes CASSQITGLAGGGEQFF.

About this clone: A far larger clone is a single base away, which makes a read error likely. The chain is built from TRBV4-2 and TRBJ1-2; TRBD1 might be the D (6 bases). The germline gives CDR1 LGHNA, CDR2 YNFKEQ. The CDR3 spans 15 residues. CDR3 coding DNA: TGTGTCAGCAGCCAACCCGGACAGCGTAACTATGGCTACACCTTC. It specifies CVSSQPGQRNYGYTF.